This T cell receptor (beta chain) was observed in a study of control samples from healthy donors and cancer patients. Trimming removed 1 base from V and 6 bases from J; junction bases left unmatched: 3. This CDR3 comprises 17 residues. From germline, CDR1 is SEHNR and CDR2 FQNEAQ (reference sequence). The repertoire was sequenced with immunoSEQ multiplex PCR; TCRdb's copy has only in-frame clones and lacks some. The sample consists of 100,000 to 150,000 clones, about 90% of them appearing once. What was sequenced was blood. The chain couples TRBV7-9 to TRBJ2-4, with 16 bases lining up with TRBD2. The receptor's source is a man aged 18 to 29 in good health. CDR3 protein: CASSLVGLAGGPNIQYF. CDR3 bases: TGTGCCAGCAGCTTAGTGGGACTAGCGGGAGGGCCAAACATTCAGTACTTC.